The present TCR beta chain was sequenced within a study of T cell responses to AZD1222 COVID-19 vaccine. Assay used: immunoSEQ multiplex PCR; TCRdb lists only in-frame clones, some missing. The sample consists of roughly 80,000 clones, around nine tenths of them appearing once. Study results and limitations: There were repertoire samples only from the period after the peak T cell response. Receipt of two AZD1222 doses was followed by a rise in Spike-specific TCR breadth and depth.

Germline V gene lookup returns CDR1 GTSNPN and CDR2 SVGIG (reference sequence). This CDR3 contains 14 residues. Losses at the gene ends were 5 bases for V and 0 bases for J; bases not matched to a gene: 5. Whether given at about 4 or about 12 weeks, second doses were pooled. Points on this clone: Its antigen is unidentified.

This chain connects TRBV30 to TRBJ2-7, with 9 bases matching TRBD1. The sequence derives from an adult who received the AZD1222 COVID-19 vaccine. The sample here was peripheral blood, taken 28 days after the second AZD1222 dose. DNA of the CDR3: TGTGCCTGGGACCGGACAGGGGACTCCTACGAGCAGTACTTC. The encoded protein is CAWDRTGDSYEQYF. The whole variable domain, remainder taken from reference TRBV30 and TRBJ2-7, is SQTIHQWPATLVQPVGSPLSLECTVEGTSNPNLYWYRQAAGRGLQLLFYSVGIGQISSEVPQNLSASRPQDRQFILSSKKLLLSDSGFYLCAWDRTGDSYEQYFGPGTRLTVT.